The following is a T cell receptor beta chain sequence with its context. The germline V gene has CDR1 SGHKS and CDR2 YYEKEE (reference sequence). This CDR3 contains 15 residues. V gave up 0 bases and J gave up 2 bases, with 12 bases separating them. This sample is part of a study of blood T cell repertoires in COVID-19. Repertoires were generated with immunoSEQ multiplex PCR, while TCRdb's copy carries only in-frame clones and drops some. The data contain about 310,000 clones, roughly 90% of them singletons. The sequence derives from a woman aged 30 to 39 who had recovered from COVID-19. Sequencing used PBMCs or T cells enriched from blood (not recorded which). The gene calls are TRBV5-5 and TRBJ2-7; D is ambiguous. CDR3 sequence reads: CASSLGRDTTYEQYF. As DNA, the CDR3 is TGTGCCAGCAGCTTGGGACGTGATACTACCTACGAGCAGTACTTC. The variable domain in full, completed from reference TRBV5-5 and TRBJ2-7, reads DAGVTQSPTHLIKTRGQQVTLRCSPISGHKSVSWYQQVLGQGPQFIFQYYEKEERGRGNFPDRFSARQFPNYSSELNVNALLLGDSALYLCASSLGRDTTYEQYFGPGTRLTVT.